This T cell receptor beta chain was identified during a study of OX40 agonist ivuxolimab in advanced cancers. Trimming took off 4 bases at V and 1 base at J, with 11 bases between the two ends. The germline gives CDR1 SEHNR, CDR2 FQNEAQ (reference sequence). CDR3 size: 15 residues. Profiled with immunoSEQ multiplex PCR; TCRdb holds only in-frame clones, not every one. The repertoire holds 15,000 to 25,000 clones, with around two thirds as singletons. The origin of this receptor is an adult with an advanced solid tumor such as melanoma, head and neck, liver or kidney cancer. The sample in question was CD4+ or CD8+ T cells sorted from blood, obtained in a trial of the OX40 agonist ivuxolimab. The chain carries TRBV7-9 and TRBJ1-3; D remains ambiguous. The CDR3 bases are TGTGCCAGCAGCTCGACGGTAGATTCTGGAAACACCATATATTTT. It translates to CASSSTVDSGNTIYF.